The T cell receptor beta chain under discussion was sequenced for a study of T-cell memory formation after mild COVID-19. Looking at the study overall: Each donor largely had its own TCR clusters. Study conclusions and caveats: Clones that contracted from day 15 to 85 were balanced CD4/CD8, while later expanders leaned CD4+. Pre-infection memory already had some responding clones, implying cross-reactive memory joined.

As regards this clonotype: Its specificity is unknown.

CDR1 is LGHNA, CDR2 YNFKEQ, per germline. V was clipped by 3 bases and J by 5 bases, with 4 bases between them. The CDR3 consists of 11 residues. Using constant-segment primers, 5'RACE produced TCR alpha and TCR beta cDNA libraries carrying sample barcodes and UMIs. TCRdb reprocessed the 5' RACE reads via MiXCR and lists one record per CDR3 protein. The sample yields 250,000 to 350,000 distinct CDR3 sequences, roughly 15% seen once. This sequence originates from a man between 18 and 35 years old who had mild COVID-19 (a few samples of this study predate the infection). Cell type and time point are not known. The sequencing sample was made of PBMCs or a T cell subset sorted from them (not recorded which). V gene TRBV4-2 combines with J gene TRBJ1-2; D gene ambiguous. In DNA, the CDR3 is TGTGCCAGCAGCCATTCGTATGGCTACACCTTC. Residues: CASSHSYGYTF.